A selection of T cell receptor beta chains follows, all from one sample in a study of control samples from healthy donors and cancer patients. TCRdb's copy holds only in-frame clones and misses some; the assay was immunoSEQ multiplex PCR. The sample carries around 85,000 clones, over 90% recorded once. The source material was blood. These receptors were collected from a woman between 18 and 30 years old in good health. Each CDR3 is given with its conserved first and last residue. Fields, in order: D gene, J gene, V gene, CDR3 length, CDR3 DNA, CDR3 protein. A D gene is named only where the DNA matches it firmly.

>-|TRBJ2-7|TRBV11-2|14
TGTGCCAGCAGCAAAGGGACTCCCACGGGCGAGCAGTACTTC
CASSKGTPTGEQYF
>-|TRBJ1-2|TRBV5-4|14
TGTGCCAGCAGCTTGGTTGTGCAGGGTGAAGGCTACACCTTC
CASSLVVQGEGYTF
>-|TRBJ1-1|TRBV5-4|16
TGTGCCAGCAGCGGGCAGGGAGTAATTGGCAGCACTGAAGCTTTCTTT
CASSGQGVIGSTEAFF
>-|TRBJ1-1|TRBV5-6|14
TGTGCCAGCAGCTTGTTATCATGGAGAACTGAAGCTTTCTTT
CASSLLSWRTEAFF
>-|TRBJ1-3|TRBV2|13
TGTGCCAGCAGTGATTGGAGCCGAAACACCATATATTTT
CASSDWSRNTIYF
>-|TRBJ1-5|TRBV19|16
TGTGCCAGTAGTATTTACGCCCCGGGCCCCAATCAGCCCCAGCATTTT
CASSIYAPGPNQPQHF
>-|TRBJ1-1|TRBV5-6|14
TGTGCCAGCAGCTCCAGGGAAATAAACACTGAAGCTTTCTTT
CASSSREINTEAFF
>-|TRBJ2-3|TRBV28|15
TGTGCCAGCAGTTTACTCCGGACAGCAGCAGATACGCAGTATTTT
CASSLLRTAADTQYF
>-|TRBJ1-1|TRBV6-5|12
TGTGCCAGCAGCACAGTGAACACTGAAGCTTTCTTT
CASSTVNTEAFF
>TRBD1|TRBJ1-1|TRBV7-2|16
TGTGCCAGCAGCCCCCGGACAGGGGGAGGGAACACTGAAGCTTTCTTT
CASSPRTGGGNTEAFF
>-|TRBJ2-3|TRBV19|12
TGTGCCACCAATCAGGGCACAGATACGCAGTATTTT
CATNQGTDTQYF
>-|TRBJ2-5|TRBV10-3|13
TGTGCCATCAGTGAGCCTGATAAAGAGACCCAGTACTTC
CAISEPDKETQYF
>-|TRBJ1-2|TRBV6-5|15
TGTGCCAGCAGTAGGTTTGGAGGGGAAGGATATGGCTACACCTTC
CASSRFGGEGYGYTF
>-|TRBJ1-2|TRBV19|15
TGTGCCAGTAGTAGTGTGGAGTCAGCTAACTATGGCTACACCTTC
CASSSVESANYGYTF
>TRBD2|TRBJ2-1|TRBV6-1|14
TGTGCCAGCAGTGAAGGAGCGGGGGGGAATGAGCAGTTCTTC
CASSEGAGGNEQFF
>-|TRBJ1-2|TRBV18|12
TGTGCCAGCTCACCTGCAGGAGATGGCTACACCTTC
CASSPAGDGYTF
>TRBD1|TRBJ1-6|TRBV28|15
TGTGCCAGCAGAGAGGATGGGACAGGGGGTTCACCCCTCCACTTT
CASREDGTGGSPLHF
>-|TRBJ2-1|TRBV19|14
TGTGCCAGTAGTATACAGGGGTGGTACAATGAGCAGTTCTTC
CASSIQGWYNEQFF
>TRBD2|TRBJ2-7|TRBV3-1/TRBV3-2|16
TGTGCCAGCAGCCAAGATCGGGACTACCATACCTACGAGCAGTACTTC
CASSQDRDYHTYEQYF
>-|TRBJ2-3|TRBV29-1|11
TGCAGCGTTGAATCAGCGGATACGCAGTATTTT
CSVESADTQYF
>-|TRBJ1-2|TRBV27|14
TGTGCCCGCTACCGGGACATATTACTCTATGGCTACACCTTC
CARYRDILLYGYTF
>-|TRBJ2-3|TRBV19|13
TGTGCCAGTAGTATAAGGGGCACAGATACGCAGTATTTT
CASSIRGTDTQYF
>-|TRBJ2-7|TRBV18|15
TGTGCCAGCTCACCACCACAGGGGGGGCCCTACGAGCAGTACTTC
CASSPPQGGPYEQYF